Each of the 14 T cell receptor beta chains below was sequenced from the same sample in a study of cytomegalovirus exposure and HLA in healthy donors. The primer mix had 60 Vbeta and 13 Jbeta primers. The method was immunoSEQ multiplex PCR; TCRdb's version includes in-frame clones alone and lacks a portion of them. The sample yields about 150,000 clones, around 77% seen once. Sequenced input: PBMCs. These receptors all stem from a woman aged 45 to 65 in good health and CMV-seropositive.

This clone occurred once. The chain recombines TRBV7-2 with TRBJ2-1; 9 positions agree with TRBD2. Germline CDR1 is SGHTA and CDR2 is FQGNSA. J gave up 8 bases and V 5 bases, and 10 bases lay outside the gene matches. The CDR3 runs 15 residues. The CDR3 DNA sequence: TGTGCCAGCAGCATAGATAGCGGGGGAGGCTATGAGCAGTTCTTC. It yields the protein CASSIDSGGGYEQFF.

The rearrangement joins TRBV7-2 to TRBJ1-5; D may be TRBD1 (6 bases). CDR1 is SGHTA, CDR2 FQGNSA, per germline. This CDR3 is 13 amino acids long. Between the trimmed V and J ends, which lost 5 bases and 4 bases, there was a span of 9 bases. The CDR3 DNA reads as TGTGCCAGCAGCCCGCAGGGGAATCAGCCCCAGCATTTT. Its protein product is CASSPQGNQPQHF. The variable domain in full, completed from reference TRBV7-2 and TRBJ1-5, reads GAGVSQSPSNKVTEKGKDVELRCDPISGHTALYWYRQSLGQGLEFLIYFQGNSAPDKSGLPSDRFSAERTGGSVSTLTIQRTQQEDSAVYLCASSPQGNQPQHFGDGTRLSIL.

For the CDR3, the DNA is TGTGCCAGCAGCTTGGCCAGGGCCTACGAGCAGTACTTC. The encoded protein is CASSLARAYEQYF. This chain joins TRBV5-8 and TRBJ2-7, with D possibly TRBD1 on 5 matching bases. The CDR3 spans 13 residues. V was pared by 0 bases and J by 2 bases, with 6 bases between. Germline loops: CDR1 SGHTS, CDR2 YDEGEE.

The chain has TRBV5-1 and TRBJ1-4, with D possibly TRBD1 on 5 matching bases. Germline assignment: CDR1 SGHRS and CDR2 YFSETQ. Trimming shortened V by 5 bases and J by 5 bases, and 10 bases separated the two germline ends. The CDR3 runs to 13 residues. The CDR3 region is CASRRQPNEKLFF. The CDR3 coding sequence is TGCGCCAGCAGGAGACAGCCGAATGAAAAACTGTTTTTT.

The chain employs TRBV27 and TRBJ1-1; D is undetermined. V gave up 4 bases and J gave up 1 base, with 16 bases separating them. The CDR3 sequence is 16 residues long. Per germline, CDR1 MNHEY and CDR2 SMNVEV (reference sequence). CDR3 amino acids: CASSSLPRPWNTEAFF. CDR3 nucleotide sequence: TGTGCCAGCAGTTCCCTGCCCAGGCCGTGGAACACTGAAGCTTTCTTT.

J is TRBJ2-7 and V is TRBV20-1, with D unresolved. The length of the CDR3 is 11 residues. V shed 5 bases and J shed 3 bases, with 8 bases lying between them. From germline, CDR1 is DFQATT and CDR2 SNEGSKA (reference sequence). The CDR3, as DNA: TGCAGTGCTTCGAACTTCTACGAGCAGTACTTC. Amino acid sequence: CSASNFYEQYF.

This sequence joins TRBV9 and TRBJ2-1, with TRBD1 matching over 9 bases. CDR1 is SGDLS, CDR2 YYNGEE, per germline. CDR3 size: 14 residues. The V gene end was trimmed by 0 bases and the J gene end by 10 bases; junction bases not matched to a gene: 5. The CDR3 DNA reads TGTGCCAGCAGCGTAGGGACAGGGGTCGAGGAGCAGTTCTTC. Amino acid sequence: CASSVGTGVEEQFF.

The rearrangement uses TRBV2 and TRBJ1-6; 7 bases line up with TRBD1. The V gene's germline CDR1 is SNHLY and CDR2 FYNNEI. This CDR3 comprises 14 residues. Trimming removed 6 bases from V and 8 bases from J; junction bases left unmatched: 7. CDR3 coding DNA: TGTGCCAGCAGCCCACAGGGGATTTATTCACCCCTCCACTTT. Amino acids: CASSPQGIYSPLHF. Full variable domain (remainder filled in from reference TRBV2 and TRBJ1-6): EPEVTQTPSHQVTQMGQEVILRCVPISNHLYFYWYRQILGQKVEFLVSFYNNEISEKSEIFDDQFSVERPDGSNFTLKIRSTKLEDSAMYFCASSPQGIYSPLHFGNGTRLTVT.

The V call is TRBV18, the J call TRBJ2-1; no firm D call. V dropped 2 bases and J dropped 3 bases, with 11 bases sitting between them. Germline CDR1 and CDR2: KGHSH and LQKENI. The CDR3 is 15 amino acids. CDR3 DNA sequence: TGTGCCAGCTCACCAAACATAGCCCTCTACAATGAGCAGTTCTTC. Translation: CASSPNIALYNEQFF.

This rearrangement joins TRBV5-4 to TRBJ2-3, with a tentative D call TRBD2 (5 bases). Between the trimmed V and J ends, which lost 1 base and 4 bases, there was a span of 22 bases. The CDR3 runs 18 residues. Per germline, CDR1 SGHNT and CDR2 YYREEE (reference sequence). The CDR3 nucleotides read TGTGCCAGCAGCTTGAGAACTAGTGGCAGAAGGTCAGCAGATACGCAGTATTTT. Translating gives CASSLRTSGRRSADTQYF.

This clone showed up just a few times. The chain carries TRBV5-8 and TRBJ2-3; D is unresolved. From germline, CDR1 is SGHTS and CDR2 YDEGEE. The CDR3 consists of 14 residues. Deletions cut 6 bases from V and 8 bases from J, with 19 bases between. CDR3 in amino acids: CASTLTPGPFTQYF. In DNA, the CDR3 is TGTGCCAGCACTCTTACCCCAGGCCCCTTTACGCAGTATTTT.

This chain joins TRBV28 and TRBJ2-7; D is perhaps TRBD1 (5 bases). Germline V lookup: CDR1 MDHEN, CDR2 SYDVKM. V lost 6 bases to trimming and J lost 3 bases, with 15 bases between them. The CDR3 sequence is 14 residues long. The DNA for the CDR3 is TGTGCCAGCAGCCGGCAGGGCTGGAACTACGAGCAGTACTTC. Encoded protein: CASSRQGWNYEQYF.

The chain carries TRBV7-9 and TRBJ2-7; 7 positions agree with TRBD2. Germline CDR1 SEHNR, CDR2 FQNEAQ (reference sequence). The CDR3 is 14 residues long. With V trimmed by 5 bases and J by 6 bases, 10 bases remained unmatched. CDR3 sequence: CASSAGGRAREQYF. The CDR3 DNA follows: TGTGCCAGCAGCGCCGGAGGGAGGGCCCGCGAGCAGTACTTC.

This clone was counted between two and nine times. The chain carries TRBV19 and TRBJ1-2; D unresolved. Germline CDR1 LNHDA, CDR2 SQIVND (reference sequence). The CDR3 loop spans 12 amino acids. The V end lost 9 bases, the J end lost 3 bases, and 11 bases lay between the germline ends. Here the CDR3 DNA reads TGTGCCAGCGCCGTCGGGGACTATGGCTACACCTTC. This encodes CASAVGDYGYTF.